This T cell receptor beta chain was observed in a study of T-cell memory formation after mild COVID-19. MiXCR was run by TCRdb on the 5' RACE reads, yielding one entry per CDR3 protein. This table has roughly 600,000 distinct CDR3 sequences, 18% appearing once. Trimming shortened V by 4 bases and J by 1 base, and 13 bases separated the two germline ends. Germline CDR1 reads SQVTM; CDR2 reads ANQGSEA. This CDR3 is built from 14 residues. The sample taken for sequencing was PBMCs or a T cell subset sorted from them (not recorded which). This receptor was taken from an adult woman who had mild COVID-19 (a few samples of this study predate the infection). Cell type and time point are not known. This chain connects TRBV29-1 to TRBJ1-1, with a possible D match to TRBD1 (5 bases). The CDR3 DNA reads TGCAGCGTTGCGTCCCAAGGGGCGAACACTGAAGCTTTCTTT. It specifies CSVASQGANTEAFF. The full variable domain, with the rest looked up from reference TRBV29-1 and TRBJ1-1, is SAVISQKPSRDICQRGTSLTIQCQVDSQVTMMFWYRQQPGQSLTLIATANQGSEATYESGFVIDKFPISRPNLTFSTLTVSNMSPEDSSIYLCSVASQGANTEAFFGQGTRLTVV.